One sample yielded the 18 T cell receptor beta chains listed below, sequenced in a study of vaccination and CD4 T cells after COVID-19. At the Johns Hopkins FTIC core, DNA taken from cultured CD4+ T cells was sequenced by way of the Oncomine TCR Beta short-read assay. TCRdb independently ran MiXCR on the PCR reads; one entry per CDR3 protein. The sample has approximately 8,000 distinct CDR3 sequences; 35% to 40% are singletons. Their specific antigens are unknown. Treatment of the sample: approximately nine-day PBMC culture with coronavirus spike peptide pools or control peptides (ViraFEST assay). Samples of CD4+ T cells were obtained from the unexposed donor before the COVID-19 pandemic (2011-2018). The sample consisted of CD4+ T cells from blood, cultured in vitro. These receptors all stem from a human donor in good health.

This clonotype was detected a few times. The chain recombines TRBV6-1 with TRBJ2-7; D possibly corresponds to TRBD1 (6 bases). The CDR3 is 15 residues long. V lost 5 bases to trimming and J lost 4 bases, with 18 bases between them. Germline CDR1 and CDR2: MNHNS and SASEGT. Here the CDR3 DNA reads TGTGCCAGCAGTCAAGGGGTTCTAGGGGGTTACGAGCAGTACTTC. This codes for CASSQGVLGGYEQYF.

V gene TRBV5-1 combines with J gene TRBJ2-3, with D possibly TRBD2 on 6 matching bases. The V gene lost 4 bases and the J gene lost 2 bases, with 11 bases spanning the gap. The length of the CDR3 is 14 residues. Germline lookup yields CDR1 SGHRS and CDR2 YFSETQ. The CDR3, as DNA: TGCGCCAGCAGCGCTTTAGCGGTCACAGATACGCAGTATTTT. This gives the protein CASSALAVTDTQYF.

CDR3 nucleotide sequence: TGTGCCAGCAGTGAATTGCACTCCAAAACTACTGAAGCTTTCTTT. It translates to CASSELHSKTTEAFF. This chain joins TRBV2 and TRBJ1-1; D not resolved. The CDR3 totals 15 residues. In germline, CDR1 is SNHLY, CDR2 FYNNEI. Trimming took off 2 bases at V and 5 bases at J, with 15 bases between the two ends.

This clonotype was seen a few times. V gene TRBV6-1 combines with J gene TRBJ2-2; TRBD2 is a possible D gene (5 bases). Trimming shortened V by 5 bases and J by 6 bases, and 19 bases separated the two germline ends. This CDR3 contains 16 residues. Looked up from germline, CDR1 is MNHNS and CDR2 is SASEGT. The CDR3 region is CASSTRTEEIAGELFF. As DNA, the CDR3 is TGTGCCAGCAGTACCAGGACGGAGGAGATTGCCGGGGAGCTGTTTTTT.

The chain couples TRBV6-1 to TRBJ1-5, with a possible D match to TRBD1 (5 bases). Germline CDR1 is MNHNS and CDR2 is SASEGT. The CDR3 is 12 residues long. Trimming cost V 6 bases and J 5 bases, with 8 bases left between them. DNA of the CDR3: TGTGCCAGCAGGCGGGGGGATCAGCCCCAGCATTTT. Protein: CASRRGDQPQHF.

The V call is TRBV6-1, the J call TRBJ2-3; tentatively, D is TRBD2 (6 bases). Trimming took 5 bases from V and 1 from J, leaving 7 bases between them. The V gene's germline CDR1 is MNHNS and CDR2 SASEGT. This CDR3 is 13 amino acids long. CDR3 sequence reads: CASSTGGTDTQYF. The DNA of the CDR3 is TGTGCCAGCAGTACGGGGGGCACAGATACGCAGTATTTT.

The chain couples TRBV19 to TRBJ1-2; D is ambiguous. This CDR3 is built from 10 residues. Trimming shortened V by 9 bases and J by 3 bases, and 5 bases separated the two germline ends. Germline V gives CDR1 LNHDA, CDR2 SQIVND (reference sequence). CDR3 sequence reads: CASGDYGYTF. The DNA for the CDR3 is TGTGCCAGCGGTGACTATGGCTACACCTTC.

This chain connects TRBV27 to TRBJ2-2; 9 bases fit TRBD1. This CDR3 contains 16 residues. Germline V lookup: CDR1 MNHEY, CDR2 SMNVEV (reference sequence). With V trimmed by 4 bases and J by 4 bases, 7 bases remained unmatched. This CDR3 reads CASSSRTGAGTGELFF. The CDR3 region has the DNA TGTGCCAGCAGTTCCAGGACAGGGGCGGGCACCGGGGAGCTGTTTTTT.

This clonotype was observed a few times. A junction boundary mismatches the germline segment, possibly from a read error. This chain connects TRBV7-9 to TRBJ1-1, with a tentative D call TRBD1 (6 bases). CDR3 length equals 14 residues. Germline V gives CDR1 SEHNR, CDR2 FQNEAQ (reference sequence). The CDR3 loop reads CASSFPPGHTEAFF. In DNA form, the CDR3 reads TGTGCCAGCAGCTTCCCCCCGGGACACACCGAAGCTTTCTTT.

V gene TRBV9 combines with J gene TRBJ1-2; D ambiguous. Germline assignment: CDR1 SGDLS and CDR2 YYNGEE. The CDR3 consists of 15 residues. V lost 0 bases to trimming and J lost 7 bases, with 16 bases between them. This chain's CDR3 is CASSVEPISPSGYTF. CDR3 coding DNA: TGTGCCAGCAGCGTAGAGCCCATCTCGCCGTCTGGCTACACCTTC.

This clonotype occurred once. This chain connects TRBV7-8 to TRBJ1-4; no definite D call. CDR3 length: 13 amino acids. Germline lookup yields CDR1 SGHVS and CDR2 FQNEAQ. Deletions cut 3 bases from V and 7 bases from J, with 9 bases between. The CDR3 protein is CASSLRLGEKLFF. CDR3 sequence (DNA): TGTGCCAGCAGCTTGAGGCTTGGTGAAAAACTGTTTTTT.

J is TRBJ1-5 and V is TRBV5-6; D remains ambiguous. Trimming cost V 1 base and J 7 bases, with 12 bases left between them. CDR3 length: 14 residues. Germline CDR1 SGHDT, CDR2 YYEEEE. CDR3 nucleotides: TGTGCCAGCAGCTTGATGGTGGGCCAACAGCCCCAGCATTTT. This gives the protein CASSLMVGQQPQHF.

The rearrangement links TRBV20-1 to TRBJ2-1; a possible D gene is TRBD2 (5 bases). The CDR3 contains 17 residues. Looked up from germline, CDR1 is DFQATT and CDR2 is SNEGSKA (reference sequence). Between the trimmed V and J ends, which lost 0 bases and 0 bases, there was a span of 15 bases. The CDR3 loop is CSARDLGVGSSYNEQFF. The DNA for the CDR3 is TGCAGTGCTAGAGATCTCGGGGTTGGGAGCTCCTACAATGAGCAGTTCTTC.

The chain employs TRBV30 and TRBJ1-2; TRBD1 is a possible D gene (5 bases). CDR1 GTSNPN and CDR2 SVGIG come from the germline V gene (reference sequence). Trimming cost V 0 bases and J 4 bases, with 12 bases left between them. This CDR3 comprises 14 residues. The CDR3 spells CAWSVERGPYGYTF. The DNA for the CDR3 is TGTGCCTGGAGTGTAGAGAGGGGCCCCTATGGCTACACCTTC.

This clonotype came up a few times. The J gene is TRBJ1-6, the V gene TRBV6-1; no reliable D call. The germline V and J ends were trimmed by 8 bases and 13 bases, with 24 bases remaining between them. The CDR3 totals 15 residues. CDR1 is MNHNS and CDR2 is SASEGT in the germline V gene. In DNA form, the CDR3 reads TGTGCCAGCTCCCAATACCGGGAACGAGTATTCCCCCTCCACTTT. This encodes CASSQYRERVFPLHF.

V usage is TRBV25-1 and J usage is TRBJ1-3; D not certain. This CDR3 spans 15 amino acids. In germline, CDR1 is MGHDK, CDR2 SYGVNS. The germline V and J ends were trimmed by 1 base and 4 bases, with 11 bases remaining between them. The CDR3 loop reads CASSEFGTRGNTIYF. The DNA for the CDR3 is TGTGCCAGCAGTGAATTCGGAACCCGGGGAAACACCATATATTTT.

This sequence joins TRBV12-3 or TRBV12-4 and TRBJ2-5; TRBD2 matches 8 bases. The CDR3 consists of 13 residues. The J segment lost 5 bases and the V segment lost 5 bases, leaving 4 bases of the junction unmatched. The CDR3 region has the DNA TGTGCCAGCAGTAACCGGGGGGGTGAGACCCAGTACTTC. Translated: CASSNRGGETQYF.

The rearrangement uses TRBV12-3 or TRBV12-4 and TRBJ1-5; 8 bases align to TRBD1. The J segment lost 2 bases and the V segment lost 6 bases, leaving 3 bases of the junction unmatched. The CDR3 is 14 amino acids. As DNA, the CDR3 is TGTGCCAGCAGAGGACAGGGCGGCAATCAGCCCCAGCATTTT. Amino acids: CASRGQGGNQPQHF.